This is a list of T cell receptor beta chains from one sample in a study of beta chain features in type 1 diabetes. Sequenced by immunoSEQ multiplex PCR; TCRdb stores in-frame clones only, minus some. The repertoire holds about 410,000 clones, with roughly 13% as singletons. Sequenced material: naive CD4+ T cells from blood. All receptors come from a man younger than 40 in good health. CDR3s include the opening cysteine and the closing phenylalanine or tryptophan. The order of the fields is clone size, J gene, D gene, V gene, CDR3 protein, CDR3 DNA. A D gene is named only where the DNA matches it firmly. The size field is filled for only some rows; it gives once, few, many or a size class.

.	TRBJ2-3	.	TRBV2	CASSEMDTQYF	TGTGCCAGCAGTGAGATGGATACGCAGTATTTT
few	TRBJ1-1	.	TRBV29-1	CSVEDWGGSNTEAFF	TGCAGCGTTGAAGATTGGGGGGGCTCGAACACTGAAGCTTTCTTT
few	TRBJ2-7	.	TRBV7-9	CASSLELAGSYEQYF	TGTGCCAGCAGCTTAGAATTAGCAGGTTCCTACGAGCAGTACTTC
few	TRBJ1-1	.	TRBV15	CATSGEFNAEAFF	TGTGCCACCAGCGGCGAGTTTAACGCTGAAGCTTTCTTT
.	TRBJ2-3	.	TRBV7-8	CASSLRSRLQSTDTQYF	TGTGCCAGCAGCCTTAGAAGTCGGCTGCAAAGCACAGATACGCAGTATTTT
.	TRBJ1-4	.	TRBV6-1	CASSERRNEKLFF	TGTGCCAGCAGTGAACGCAGGAATGAAAAACTGTTTTTT
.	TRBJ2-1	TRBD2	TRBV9	CASSVFASGLNEQFF	TGTGCCAGCAGCGTTTTTGCTAGCGGACTCAATGAGCAGTTCTTC
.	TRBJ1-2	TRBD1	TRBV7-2	CASDPGQGYGGYTF	TGTGCCAGCGATCCGGGACAGGGGTACGGAGGCTACACCTTC
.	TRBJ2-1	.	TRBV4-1	CASSQGPYNEQFF	TGCGCCAGCAGCCAGGGCCCTTACAATGAGCAGTTCTTC
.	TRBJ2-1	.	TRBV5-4	CASSTSWSSYNEQFF	TGTGCCAGCAGTACCTCGTGGAGCTCCTACAATGAGCAGTTCTTC